Here is one T cell receptor beta chain with its context. Its cognate antigen is unknown. The data are from a study of T cell responses to AZD1222 COVID-19 vaccine. Study-level points and caveats: No day 14 peak samples; only post-peak repertoires were characterized.

In germline, CDR1 is SQVTM, CDR2 ANQGSEA. Trimming shortened V by 6 bases and J by 7 bases, and 19 bases separated the two germline ends. The CDR3 is 13 residues long. Profiled with immunoSEQ multiplex PCR; TCRdb holds only in-frame clones, not every one. The sample has about 120,000 clones, more than 80% seen once; the top ten hold 5% to 6%. J is TRBJ2-7 and V is TRBV29-1; possible D gene TRBD2, 5 bases. This specimen was peripheral blood, taken on day 0 of AZD1222 vaccination. This TCR was recovered from an adult in good health. The CDR3 loop is CSVSRGGLLEQYF. The DNA for the CDR3 is TGCAGCGTCTCACGTGGCGGACTGTTAGAGCAGTACTTC.